Listed below are T cell receptor beta chains from one sample, sequenced in a study of regulatory T cells in long-lasting Graves disease. From the multiplex PCR reads, TCRdb called clonotypes with MiXCR, one entry per CDR3 protein. Among fewer than 350,000 distinct CDR3 sequences, 15% to 20% were seen once, and the ten largest hold about two fifths. The sequenced sample was peripheral blood mononuclear cells (PBMCs), obtained at new diagnosis, from a patient treated with antithyroid drugs. The receptors derive from a female donor with Graves disease. Both conserved end residues are part of each CDR3. A D gene is named only where the DNA matches it firmly. Some rows have no size entry. The others give once, few or many, or a class for an expanded clone.

many	-	TRBV10-3	TRBJ1-5	CAISELGQPQHF	TGTGCCATCAGTGAGCTAGGTCAGCCCCAGCATTTT
many	-	TRBV7-9	TRBJ2-1	CASSPSHRDNEQFF	TGTGCCAGCAGCCCATCTCACCGGGACAATGAGCAGTTCTTC
many	-	TRBV7-9	TRBJ1-1	CASPPPGSTEAFF	TGTGCCAGCCCACCCCCGGGTAGCACTGAAGCTTTCTTT
many	TRBD1	TRBV19	TRBJ2-5	CASSPGTGAPTGETQYF	TGTGCCAGTAGTCCCGGGACAGGGGCGCCAACGGGAGAGACCCAGTACTTC
few	TRBD2	TRBV30	TRBJ2-3	CAWSGTSGRADTQYF	TGTGCCTGGAGTGGGACTAGCGGGAGGGCAGATACGCAGTATTTT
many	-	TRBV3-1	TRBJ2-3	CASRLTSGARTDTQYF	TGTGCCAGCAGGCTGACCTCGGGAGCCAGGACAGATACGCAGTATTTT
-	-	TRBV2	TRBJ1-1	CADEAGGKPEAFF	TGTGCCGACGAAGCGGGGGGAAAGCCTGAAGCTTTCTTT
few	-	TRBV5-6	TRBJ2-7	CASSRFRLHSYEQYF	TGTGCCAGCAGCCGCTTTAGGCTACACTCCTACGAGCAGTACTTC
-	TRBD1	TRBV12-5	TRBJ1-2	CASGFRGDRNYGYTF	TGTGCTAGTGGTTTCAGGGGGGACAGAAACTATGGCTACACCTTC
once	-	TRBV2	TRBJ2-7	CASSLYGDDEQYF	TGTGCCAGCAGCTTATACGGGGACGATGAGCAGTACTTC
-	-	TRBV12-5	TRBJ1-2	CASGLAGADYGYTF	TGTGCTAGTGGTTTGGCGGGGGCGGACTATGGCTACACCTTC
many	TRBD2	TRBV6-1	TRBJ2-3	CASSEAVAGGADTQYF	TGTGCCAGCAGTGAAGCTGTAGCGGGAGGCGCAGATACGCAGTATTTT
many	-	TRBV30	TRBJ1-1	CAWSVRGGRTPEAFF	TGTGCCTGGAGTGTACGTGGGGGGAGGACCCCTGAAGCTTTCTTT
few	TRBD2	TRBV4-2	TRBJ2-7	CASSQDSGRDTYEQYF	TGTGCCAGCAGCCAGGATAGCGGGAGAGACACGTACGAGCAGTACTTC
-	-	TRBV6-2/TRBV6-3	TRBJ2-5	CASTLWGPTGTQYF	TGTGCCAGCACGCTCTGGGGCCCCACCGGGACCCAGTACTTC
many	-	TRBV28	TRBJ2-1	CASMTGGPGNEQFF	TGTGCCAGCATGACAGGAGGGCCAGGAAATGAGCAGTTCTTC
-	TRBD1	TRBV27	TRBJ1-2	CASSSGTGVNYGYTF	TGTGCCAGCAGCTCGGGGACAGGAGTTAACTATGGCTACACCTTC
many	TRBD2	TRBV7-2	TRBJ2-2	CASSLLADYTGELFF	TGTGCCAGCAGCCTACTAGCGGATTACACCGGGGAGCTGTTTTTT
many	TRBD1	TRBV6-1	TRBJ1-5	CASRGPGGDQPQHF	TGTGCCAGCAGAGGTCCAGGGGGGGATCAGCCCCAGCATTTT
many	TRBD1	TRBV11-3	TRBJ2-3	CASSPGQSLGTDTQYF	TGTGCCAGCAGCCCGGGACAGAGTTTAGGAACAGATACGCAGTATTTT
many	-	TRBV19	TRBJ2-1	CASSSSTLTSSYNEQFF	TGTGCCAGTAGCTCATCCACCCTGACAAGCTCCTACAATGAGCAGTTCTTC
-	-	TRBV13	TRBJ2-1	CASSLIERVNNEQFF	TGTGCCAGCAGCTTAATCGAGCGGGTGAACAATGAGCAGTTCTTC
-	-	TRBV9	TRBJ1-1	CASSGGHINTEAFF	TGTGCCAGCAGCGGAGGACATATAAACACTGAAGCTTTCTTT
many	-	TRBV19	TRBJ2-3	CASSMSPRADTQYF	TGTGCCAGTAGTATGTCCCCCCGGGCAGATACGCAGTATTTT
many	TRBD1	TRBV12-5	TRBJ1-2	CASGRTRGQAIGYGYTF	TGTGCTAGTGGCCGTACCCGAGGACAGGCCATTGGCTATGGCTACACCTTC
many	TRBD2	TRBV28	TRBJ2-7	CASSLFAGVTSNEQYF	TGTGCCAGCAGTTTATTCGCGGGAGTGACTAGCAACGAGCAGTACTTC
few	-	TRBV11-3	TRBJ2-3	CASSPRTATDTQYF	TGTGCCAGCAGCCCCAGGACAGCGACAGATACGCAGTATTTT
many	TRBD1	TRBV11-2	TRBJ2-7	CASSFSTGTGQDYVYEQYF	TGTGCCAGCAGCTTCAGTACCGGGACAGGCCAAGATTACGTCTACGAGCAGTACTTC
-	TRBD2	TRBV12-3/TRBV12-4	TRBJ2-1	CASSAPGVGGANEQFF	TGTGCCAGCAGTGCCCCGGGAGTCGGGGGGGCCAATGAGCAGTTCTTC
-	-	TRBV11-3	TRBJ2-7	CASSLRTEQISYEQYF	TGTGCCAGCAGCTTAAGGACGGAGCAAATTTCCTACGAGCAGTACTTC
-	-	TRBV12-3/TRBV12-4	TRBJ2-7	CASRAEANQRYEQYF	TGTGCCAGCAGAGCGGAGGCGAATCAGAGGTACGAGCAGTACTTC
many	TRBD1	TRBV20-1	TRBJ2-7	CSARATGNLEQYF	TGCAGTGCTAGAGCGACAGGGAACCTTGAGCAGTACTTC
many	TRBD1	TRBV29-1	TRBJ2-5	CSGWDRGLETQYF	TGCAGCGGATGGGACAGGGGTTTGGAGACCCAGTACTTC
many	TRBD1	TRBV12-3/TRBV12-4	TRBJ1-5	CASSALQGANQPQHF	TGTGCCAGCAGCGCCCTTCAGGGGGCAAATCAGCCCCAGCATTTT
-	TRBD1	TRBV19	TRBJ2-3	CASSLGGQGSDTQYF	TGTGCCAGTAGTCTTGGAGGACAGGGGTCAGATACGCAGTATTTT
many	TRBD2	TRBV12-3/TRBV12-4	TRBJ2-7	CASSIGPVGREQYF	TGTGCCAGCAGCATAGGGCCAGTCGGGAGGGAGCAGTACTTC
few	-	TRBV25-1	TRBJ2-7	CATALGAPGYEQYF	TGTGCCACTGCCCTGGGGGCACCTGGCTACGAGCAGTACTTC
many	TRBD1	TRBV28	TRBJ1-5	CASSQLLTGPSNQPQHF	TGTGCCAGCAGCCAACTCCTGACAGGGCCTAGCAATCAGCCCCAGCATTTT
-	TRBD2	TRBV3-1	TRBJ2-3	CASSRLAGVDTQYF	TGTGCCAGCAGCCGACTAGCGGGAGTAGATACGCAGTATTTT
-	-	TRBV6-5	TRBJ2-4	CASSYEGNIQYF	TGTGCCAGCAGTTACGAGGGAAACATTCAGTACTTC
many	TRBD1	TRBV5-1	TRBJ2-2	CASGTGGTGELFF	TGCGCCAGTGGGACAGGGGGAACCGGGGAGCTGTTTTTT
many	TRBD2	TRBV13	TRBJ2-1	CASSPGLADGSEQFF	TGTGCCAGCAGCCCGGGACTAGCCGACGGTAGTGAGCAGTTCTTC
many	TRBD1	TRBV6-5	TRBJ1-4	CASSYGTVNEKLFF	TGTGCCAGCAGTTACGGGACAGTTAATGAAAAACTGTTTTTT
many	-	TRBV2	TRBJ2-7	CASSSTSYEQYF	TGTGCCAGCAGCTCGACATCCTACGAGCAGTACTTC
many	-	TRBV11-1	TRBJ2-3	CASSLAGLTGAQYF	TGTGCCAGCAGCTTAGCCGGGTTGACGGGGGCGCAGTATTTT
many	TRBD1	TRBV12-3/TRBV12-4	TRBJ2-7	CASRPGQGSYEQYF	TGTGCCAGCAGACCAGGACAGGGATCCTACGAGCAGTACTTC
many	-	TRBV7-2	TRBJ2-5	CASSYGGLGQETQYF	TGTGCCAGCAGCTACGGCGGTCTTGGGCAAGAGACCCAGTACTTC
many	TRBD1	TRBV28	TRBJ2-1	CASSRDRDDNEQFF	TGTGCCAGCAGCCGCGACAGGGACGACAATGAGCAGTTCTTC
many	-	TRBV28	TRBJ2-5	CASSSPPGETQYF	TGTGCCAGCAGTTCGCCTCCCGGGGAGACCCAGTACTTC
-	TRBD1	TRBV11-2	TRBJ1-1	CASSPPTGAGTEAFF	TGTGCCAGCAGCCCGCCAACAGGGGCGGGGACTGAAGCTTTCTTT
-	-	TRBV19	TRBJ1-4	CASRRGSANEKLFF	TGTGCCAGTAGACGGGGGTCCGCTAATGAAAAACTGTTTTTT
many	-	TRBV5-1	TRBJ2-3	CASSLARAASTDTQYF	TGCGCCAGCAGCTTGGCCAGGGCCGCCAGCACAGATACGCAGTATTTT
many	-	TRBV30	TRBJ2-1	CAWKSGPNNEQFF	TGTGCCTGGAAGTCGGGACCAAACAATGAGCAGTTCTTC
many	TRBD2	TRBV29-1	TRBJ2-3	CSVGSRWAGGPKDTQYF	TGCAGCGTCGGGTCTCGATGGGCGGGAGGGCCTAAAGATACGCAGTATTTT
-	TRBD1	TRBV6-1	TRBJ1-6	CASSVGQAISYNSPLHF	TGTGCCAGCAGTGTCGGACAGGCTATCTCCTATAATTCACCCCTCCACTTT